A single T cell receptor beta chain is shown here with its context. This entry belongs to a study of CD8 T cells in Susac syndrome. RNA totalling roughly 0.45 to 1 ug underwent reverse transcription with random hexamers. Amplification of TCR beta CDR3 spanned 54 Vbeta and 13 Jbeta via immunoSEQ multiplex PCR. TCRdb redid the calling of the immunoSEQ multiplex PCR reads with MiXCR, one entry per CDR3 protein. The sample holds about 140,000 distinct CDR3 sequences, roughly 95% seen once. The CDR3 length is 16 residues. V was clipped by 3 bases and J by 2 bases; unmatched bases: 7. Germline CDR1 reads LNHNV; CDR2 reads YYDKDF (reference sequence).

The sequenced sample consisted of CD4+ T cells from PBMCs. This sequence was found in a human donor with multiple sclerosis. The gene calls are TRBV15 and TRBJ2-1; 7 bases are shared with TRBD1. The CDR3 loop is CATSSDRTGTYNEQFF. CDR3 nucleotides: TGTGCCACCAGCAGTGACCGGACAGGTACCTACAATGAGCAGTTCTTC. The full variable domain, with the rest looked up from reference TRBV15 and TRBJ2-1, is DAMVIQNPRYQVTQFGKPVTLSCSQTLNHNVMYWYQQKSSQAPKLLFHYYDKDFNNEADTPDNFQSRRPNTSFCFLDIRSPGLGDTAMYLCATSSDRTGTYNEQFFGPGTRLTVL.